A single sample is the source of the 26 T cell receptor beta chains below, sequenced in a study of Graves' ophthalmopathy and Graves' hyperthyroidism. RNA served as the template for amplifying TCR beta CDR3 regions. HTBI primers served in a first-round RT-PCR, which a second-round multiplex PCR followed. TCRdb redid the calling of the multiplex PCR reads with MiXCR, one entry per CDR3 protein. The table lists under 800,000 distinct CDR3 sequences, about 24% of them singletons. The sequencing sample was made of peripheral blood. These receptors were taken from a woman in her late teens or twenties with stable Graves' hyperthyroidism. Some clones in this sample may be carry-over from other donors' samples.

There are many counts of this clonotype. The chain recombines TRBV5-1 with TRBJ1-3; the D gene is possibly TRBD1 (6 bases). Germline V gene lookup returns CDR1 SGHRS and CDR2 YFSETQ. V lost 1 base and J 4 bases, leaving 15 bases between the germline ends. This CDR3 is built from 16 residues. CDR3 loop: CASSLNWGLRGNTIYF. CDR3 DNA: TGCGCCAGCAGCTTGAACTGGGGGCTGAGAGGAAACACCATATATTTT. The whole variable domain, filled in from reference TRBV5-1 and TRBJ1-3, reads KAGVTQTPRYLIKTRGQQVTLSCSPISGHRSVSWYQQTPGQGLQFLFEYFSETQRNKGNFPGRFSGRQFSNSRSEMNVSTLELGDSALYLCASSLNWGLRGNTIYFGEGSWLTVV.

This clonotype was detected many times. The chain employs TRBV13 and TRBJ2-5, with D tentatively TRBD2 (6 bases). The CDR3 runs 15 residues. Trimming took 0 bases from V and 3 from J, leaving 11 bases between them. The germline CDR1 and CDR2 sequences are PRHDT and FYEKMQ (reference sequence). The CDR3 sequence: CASSLGRGSEETQYF. CDR3 sequence (DNA): TGTGCCAGCAGCTTAGGCCGGGGGAGTGAAGAGACCCAGTACTTC.

This clonotype was seen only a few times. The chain links TRBV12-3 or TRBV12-4 to TRBJ1-5; tentative D call: TRBD1 (5 bases). The CDR3 spans 14 residues. V was shortened by 3 bases and J by 5 bases, with 11 bases between the two germline ends. This CDR3 reads CASSFRRDYQPQHF. The CDR3 region has the DNA TGTGCCAGCAGTTTCCGAAGGGACTATCAGCCCCAGCATTTT.

This clonotype was observed a few times. J is TRBJ2-5 and V is TRBV3-1, with a possible D match to TRBD1 (5 bases). Trimming cost V 4 bases and J 4 bases, with 13 bases left between them. CDR3 length: 14 amino acids. The germline V gene encodes CDR1 LGHDT and CDR2 YNNKEL (reference sequence). This CDR3 is CASSRPDISETQYF. The CDR3 DNA sequence: TGTGCCAGCAGCCGACCGGACATCTCAGAGACCCAGTACTTC.

The rearrangement uses TRBV7-8 and TRBJ2-6, with D tentatively TRBD1 or TRBD2 (5 bases each). Germline CDR1 SGHVS, CDR2 FQNEAQ. This CDR3 spans 17 amino acids. Trimming removed 0 bases from V and 0 bases from J, with 9 bases in between. Here the CDR3 DNA reads TGTGCCAGCAGCTTAGCGGGGACGGGCTCTGGGGCCAACGTCCTGACTTTC. Protein product: CASSLAGTGSGANVLTF.

This clonotype has a count of ten or more. The chain joins TRBV6-2 or TRBV6-3 to TRBJ2-5; 11 nucleotides align to TRBD2. Germline lookup yields CDR1 MNHEY and CDR2 SVGEGT. The CDR3 extends over 16 amino acids. V was clipped by 2 bases and J by 5 bases; unmatched bases: 7. For the CDR3, the DNA is TGTGCCAGCAGTTACGTGGGTACTAGCGGGGGCGAGACCCAGTACTTC. The encoded protein is CASSYVGTSGGETQYF.

Ten or more counts support this clonotype. This chain uses TRBV10-3 with TRBJ2-5; possibly TRBD2 for D (7 bases). The CDR3 is 16 amino acids. Trimming pared 6 bases from V and 5 bases from J, leaving 22 bases between. Germline-derived CDR1 and CDR2 are ENHRY and SYGVKD. CDR3 DNA sequence: TGTGCCATCAGCCCCCTAGGCGAAGGGGGGGTGGAGACCCAGTACTTC. This codes for CAISPLGEGGVETQYF.

The rearrangement joins TRBV28 to TRBJ2-7; D perhaps matches TRBD2 (7 bases). The CDR3 loop spans 15 amino acids. With 3 bases removed from V and 4 bases from J, the gap between germline ends came to 16 bases. From germline, CDR1 is MDHEN and CDR2 SYDVKM. This CDR3 reads CASSFLGGGGYEQYF. CDR3 in DNA: TGTGCCAGCAGTTTCCTCGGAGGGGGAGGGTACGAGCAGTACTTC.

In this sample, this clonotype turned up many times. The chain employs TRBV7-2 and TRBJ1-2, with D uncertain. Trimming removed 2 bases from V and 8 bases from J, with 9 bases in between. The CDR3 sequence is 12 residues long. Germline V gene lookup returns CDR1 SGHTA and CDR2 FQGNSA. CDR3 amino acids: CASSLMKAGYTF. For the CDR3, the DNA is TGTGCCAGCAGCTTAATGAAAGCGGGCTACACCTTC. The whole variable domain, filled in from reference TRBV7-2 and TRBJ1-2, reads GAGVSQSPSNKVTEKGKDVELRCDPISGHTALYWYRQSLGQGLEFLIYFQGNSAPDKSGLPSDRFSAERTGGSVSTLTIQRTQQEDSAVYLCASSLMKAGYTFGSGTRLTVV.

V is TRBV6-1 and J is TRBJ2-5, with TRBD2 identical over 10 bases. The V gene end was trimmed by 7 bases and the J gene end by 5 bases; junction bases not matched to a gene: 7. This CDR3 is built from 14 residues. Germline V gene data show CDR1 as MNHNS and CDR2 as SASEGT. This chain's CDR3 is CASTKGTSVETQYF. The CDR3 DNA sequence: TGTGCCAGCACCAAAGGGACTAGCGTGGAGACCCAGTACTTC.

Ten or more counts support this clonotype. The germline gene is not matched at one end of the junction; a read error may be the cause. The rearrangement links TRBV5-1 to TRBJ2-5; 7 bases are shared with TRBD2. The germline gives CDR1 SGHRS, CDR2 YFSETQ. The CDR3 runs to 14 residues. The CDR3: CASNLSSGWETQYF. The CDR3 region has the DNA TGCGCCAGCAACTTGTCTAGCGGCTGGGAGACCCAGTACTTC.

With regard to this clonotype: At one boundary the junction diverges from the germline segment, which might be a read error. This chain uses TRBV12-3 or TRBV12-4 with TRBJ1-3, with TRBD1 matching over 7 bases. CDR3 length: 12 amino acids. The CDR3 sequence: CASSPGGNTICF. In nucleotides, the CDR3 is TGTGCCAGCAGCCCAGGGGGAAACACCATATGTTTT.

This clonotype was counted ten times or more. This chain links TRBV10-1 with TRBJ1-2, with D unclear. V was shortened by 5 bases and J by 8 bases, with 15 bases between the two germline ends. The CDR3 contains 13 residues. The germline V gene encodes CDR1 WNHNN and CDR2 SYGVQD (reference sequence). The CDR3 sequence is CASSSQANEGYTF. Written as DNA, the CDR3 is TGCGCCAGCAGTTCTCAGGCCAACGAGGGCTACACCTTC.

This clonotype came up many times. V is TRBV6-5 and J is TRBJ2-2; unclear D gene. Trimming took 2 bases from V and 7 from J, leaving 2 bases between them. Germline CDR1 is MNHEY and CDR2 is SVGAGI. This CDR3 is built from 11 residues. The CDR3 bases are TGTGCCAGCAGTTACGACGGGGAGCTGTTTTTT. Translation: CASSYDGELFF.

The chain uses TRBV15 and TRBJ2-4; D may be TRBD2 (5 bases). Per the germline V gene, CDR1 is LNHNV and CDR2 is YYDKDF (reference sequence). This CDR3 is 19 amino acids long. With 0 bases removed from V and 6 bases from J, the gap between germline ends came to 24 bases. CDR3 loop: CATSRERPQVEADGNIQYF. DNA for the CDR3: TGTGCCACCAGCAGAGAGCGTCCGCAGGTGGAGGCTGATGGAAACATTCAGTACTTC.

This clonotype has more than one count but fewer than ten. The CDR3 region has the DNA TGTGCCAGCAGCCAAGGGGAAGAAGCTTTCTTT. This encodes CASSQGEEAFF. The chain carries TRBV3-1 and TRBJ1-1; D is undetermined. Germline CDR1 is LGHDT and CDR2 is YNNKEL (reference sequence). V dropped 1 base and J dropped 8 bases, with 5 bases sitting between them. This CDR3 region has 11 residues.

This clonotype showed up many times. The V gene is TRBV12-3 or TRBV12-4, the J gene TRBJ2-7; possibly TRBD1 for D (6 bases). The germline V and J ends were trimmed by 3 bases and 0 bases, with 27 bases remaining between them. The CDR3 consists of 20 residues. Here the CDR3 reads CASSFQYTWGTPNHSYEQYF. The DNA for the CDR3 is TGTGCCAGCAGTTTCCAATATACTTGGGGGACACCGAACCACTCCTACGAGCAGTACTTC.

The sample holds many counts of this clonotype. The V and J genes are TRBV28 and TRBJ1-1; no clear D. From germline, CDR1 is MDHEN and CDR2 SYDVKM. The CDR3 sequence is 13 residues long. The V and J ends lost 8 bases and 1 base respectively, with 11 bases between them. CDR3 loop: CASRGERNTEAFF. Here the CDR3 DNA reads TGTGCCAGCCGGGGTGAGCGGAACACTGAAGCTTTCTTT. The full variable domain, with the rest looked up from reference TRBV28 and TRBJ1-1, is DVKVTQSSRYLVKRTGEKVFLECVQDMDHENMFWYRQDPGLGLRLIYFSYDVKMKEKGDIPEGYSVSREKKERFSLILESASTNQTSMYLCASRGERNTEAFFGQGTRLTVV.

This clonotype has at least ten counts. The rearrangement uses TRBV10-3 and TRBJ1-1; TRBD1 is a possible D gene (5 bases). V lost 10 bases and J 0 bases, leaving 18 bases between the germline ends. The CDR3 extends over 15 amino acids. In germline, CDR1 is ENHRY, CDR2 SYGVKD. The CDR3 is CATLPADILNTEAFF. CDR3 DNA: TGTGCCACCTTGCCAGCGGACATTCTGAACACTGAAGCTTTCTTT.

This clonotype was counted at least ten times. The V call is TRBV4-1, the J call TRBJ1-1; no clear D gene. This CDR3 is 15 amino acids long. CDR1 and CDR2 from the germline V gene are MGHRA and YSYEKL. V lost 7 bases and J 1 base, leaving 16 bases between the germline ends. Here the CDR3 reads CASTSWEGENTEAFF. CDR3 nucleotides: TGCGCCAGCACTTCATGGGAGGGAGAGAACACTGAAGCTTTCTTT.

The V and J genes are TRBV3-1 and TRBJ2-7; TRBD1 agrees at 8 bases. The CDR3 consists of 14 residues. Germline CDR1 reads LGHDT; CDR2 reads YNNKEL (reference sequence). With 5 bases clipped from V and 5 bases from J, the junction kept 8 bases outside the gene matches. In nucleotides, the CDR3 is TGTGCCAGCAGCGGAACGGACAGGGTCCACGAGCAGTACTTC. It is translated as CASSGTDRVHEQYF.

This rearrangement joins TRBV20-1 to TRBJ2-2; no definite D call. Germline CDR1 DFQATT, CDR2 SNEGSKA (reference sequence). With 6 bases removed from V and 0 bases from J, the gap between germline ends came to 8 bases. The CDR3 consists of 13 residues. Here the CDR3 DNA reads TGCAGTGCGGGCCCGGCGAACACCGGGGAGCTGTTTTTT. It encodes CSAGPANTGELFF.

The V and J genes are TRBV28 and TRBJ2-5; the match to TRBD2 covers 10 bases. Germline V gene sequence: CDR1 MDHEN, CDR2 SYDVKM. V lost 7 bases, J lost 1 base, and 3 bases stayed unmatched. The CDR3 loop spans 14 amino acids. CDR3 nucleotide sequence: TGTGCCAGCATCAGCGGGGGGGGCCAAGAGACCCAGTACTTC. As protein: CASISGGGQETQYF.

V gene TRBV6-1 combines with J gene TRBJ1-1, with D possibly matching TRBD1 (6 bases). Germline V gene data show CDR1 as MNHNS and CDR2 as SASEGT. The CDR3 covers 13 residues. The V end lost 7 bases, the J end lost 4 bases, and 13 bases lay between the germline ends. The CDR3 sequence: CASTTQGFTEAFF. CDR3 nucleotide sequence: TGTGCCAGCACCACACAGGGTTTCACTGAAGCTTTCTTT.

This clonotype was detected ten times or more. This rearrangement joins TRBV12-3 or TRBV12-4 to TRBJ2-2; TRBD1 is a possible D gene (6 bases). The CDR3 is 13 amino acids. Trimming removed 6 bases from V and 7 bases from J, with 12 bases in between. The CDR3 DNA reads as TGTGCCAGCAGACGGCAGGGGAGCGGGGAGCTGTTTTTT. It encodes CASRRQGSGELFF.

This chain joins TRBV27 and TRBJ1-2; 8 bases line up with TRBD1. Germline-derived CDR1 and CDR2 are MNHEY and SMNVEV (reference sequence). This CDR3 region has 15 residues. Unmatched junction bases numbered 9, after V lost 5 bases and J lost 4 bases. CDR3 residues: CASSPGQGRGYGYTF. CDR3 nucleotide sequence: TGTGCCAGCAGTCCCGGACAGGGAAGGGGCTATGGCTACACCTTC.